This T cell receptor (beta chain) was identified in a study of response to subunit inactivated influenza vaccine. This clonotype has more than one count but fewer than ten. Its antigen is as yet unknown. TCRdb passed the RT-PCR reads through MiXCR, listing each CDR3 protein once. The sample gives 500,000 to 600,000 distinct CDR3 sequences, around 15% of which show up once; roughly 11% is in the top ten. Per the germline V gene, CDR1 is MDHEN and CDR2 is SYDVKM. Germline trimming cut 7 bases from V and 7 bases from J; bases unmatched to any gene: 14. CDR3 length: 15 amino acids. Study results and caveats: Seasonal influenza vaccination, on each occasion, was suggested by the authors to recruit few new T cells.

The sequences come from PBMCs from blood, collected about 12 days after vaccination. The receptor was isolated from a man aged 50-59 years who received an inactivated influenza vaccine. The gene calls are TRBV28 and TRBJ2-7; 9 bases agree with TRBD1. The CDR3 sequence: CASTSGDRVSSEQYF. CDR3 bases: TGTGCCAGCACGTCCGGGGACAGGGTATCGTCTGAGCAGTACTTC.